These 24 T cell receptor beta chains share one sample of origin, sequenced in a study of shared clonotypes between healthy human individuals. CD45RO-negative, CCR7-positively selected cells formed the naive CD8 fraction, excluding terminally differentiated effector memory CD45RA+ cells. This table comes from immunoSEQ multiplex PCR, and its TCRdb copy is limited to in-frame clones, with some not included. This table has some 740,000 clones, 85% to 95% appearing once. Source material: naive CD8+ T cells sorted from blood. All receptors come from a man aged 25 to 40 in good health.

The CDR3 nucleotides read TGTGCCAGCAGCACACCCGGACAGGGAATAAACTACGAGCAGTACTTC. Residues: CASSTPGQGINYEQYF. The J gene is TRBJ2-7, the V gene TRBV7-3; TRBD1 matches 8 bases. This CDR3 is built from 16 residues. V shed 5 bases, J shed 3 bases, and the junction held 12 bases outside the gene matches. CDR1 and CDR2 from the germline V gene are SGHTA and FQGTGA.

V usage is TRBV6-6 and J usage is TRBJ2-7; D may correspond to TRBD1 or TRBD2 (5 bases each). The CDR3 consists of 16 residues. The V end was cut by 2 bases, the J end by 0 bases, with 14 bases between. CDR1 MNHNY and CDR2 SVGAGI come from the germline V gene (reference sequence). The CDR3 nucleotides are TGTGCCAGCAGTTACGGGACGGGTATGAGCTCCTACGAGCAGTACTTC. Translation gives CASSYGTGMSSYEQYF.

The chain uses TRBV4-1 and TRBJ2-1; possibly TRBD1 or TRBD2 for D (7 bases each). V gave up 4 bases and J gave up 1 base, with 17 bases separating them. The CDR3 is 17 residues long. Germline V gene data show CDR1 as MGHRA and CDR2 as YSYEKL. DNA for the CDR3: TGCGCCAGCAGCCCTTCAGGGGGGGTTGGGTCCTACAATGAGCAGTTCTTC. This codes for CASSPSGGVGSYNEQFF.

The chain couples TRBV29-1 to TRBJ1-3, with D tentatively TRBD1 (5 bases). Trimming left V 6 bases short and J 0 bases short, with 24 bases between. CDR1 SQVTM and CDR2 ANQGSEA come from the germline V gene. The CDR3 runs to 18 residues. Here the CDR3 reads CSVMGVHRLGSSGNTIYF. In nucleotides, the CDR3 is TGCAGCGTGATGGGGGTCCACAGGTTGGGAAGCTCTGGAAACACCATATATTTT.

This chain uses TRBV7-9 with TRBJ2-1; weak D call: TRBD2 (6 bases). Trimming left V 3 bases short and J 6 bases short, with 15 bases between. The CDR3 length is 15 residues. Germline V gives CDR1 SEHNR, CDR2 FQNEAQ (reference sequence). CDR3 amino acids: CASSFRDSGVNEQFF. The DNA of the CDR3 is TGTGCCAGCAGCTTCCGGGACTCCGGGGTCAATGAGCAGTTCTTC.

In regard to this clone: The identical CDR3 is also encoded by other nucleotide sequences in the sample. The rearrangement links TRBV7-9 to TRBJ2-7; D may be TRBD1 (6 bases). Trimming removed 4 bases from V and 3 bases from J, with 10 bases in between. The CDR3 has 13 residues. In germline, CDR1 is SEHNR, CDR2 FQNEAQ (reference sequence). CDR3 region: CASSSPDSYEQYF. In nucleotides, the CDR3 is TGTGCCAGCAGCTCGCCGGACAGCTACGAGCAGTACTTC. The variable domain in full, with the rest retrieved from reference TRBV7-9 and TRBJ2-7, is DTGVSQNPRHKITKRGQNVTFRCDPISEHNRLYWYRQTLGQGPEFLTYFQNEAQLEKSRLLSDRFSAERPKGSFSTLEIQRTEQGDSAMYLCASSSPDSYEQYFGPGTRLTVT.

The chain recombines TRBV19 with TRBJ2-2; D call uncertain. V was shortened by 4 bases and J by 6 bases, with 9 bases between the two germline ends. This CDR3 region has 13 residues. CDR1 and CDR2 from the germline V gene are LNHDA and SQIVND (reference sequence). The CDR3 DNA sequence: TGTGCCAGTAGTAGGGTTCGGTCCGGGGAGCTGTTTTTT. Encoded protein: CASSRVRSGELFF.

The chain couples TRBV5-6 to TRBJ2-5, with a possible D match to TRBD2 (6 bases). The CDR3 is 16 residues long. V was clipped by 3 bases and J by 5 bases, with 20 bases between them. Germline V gene lookup returns CDR1 SGHDT and CDR2 YYEEEE. The CDR3 region is CASSSWGGLEWETQYF. CDR3 DNA sequence: TGTGCCAGCAGCTCTTGGGGAGGATTAGAATGGGAGACCCAGTACTTC.

V usage is TRBV27 and J usage is TRBJ2-7, with D possibly matching TRBD2 (6 bases). V lost 5 bases to trimming and J lost 2 bases, with 16 bases between them. This CDR3 is built from 15 residues. The germline V gene has CDR1 MNHEY and CDR2 SMNVEV (reference sequence). The CDR3 region is CASSPPGTAAYEQYF. The CDR3 DNA sequence: TGTGCCAGCAGTCCCCCTGGGACTGCAGCCTACGAGCAGTACTTC.

This clone was seen a single time. The CDR3 loop reads CASSQSLAGELETQYF. The DNA for the CDR3 is TGCGCCAGCAGCCAATCACTAGCGGGAGAATTAGAGACCCAGTACTTC. This chain connects TRBV4-3 to TRBJ2-5; 11 nucleotides align to TRBD2. V dropped 2 bases and J dropped 4; count of bases not matched to a gene: 6. This CDR3 region has 16 residues. CDR1 LGHNA and CDR2 YSLEER come from the germline V gene.

This clone has more than one count but fewer than ten. The J gene is TRBJ1-1, the V gene TRBV4-3; D call uncertain. This CDR3 has 14 amino acids. Germline V gene lookup returns CDR1 LGHNA and CDR2 YSLEER. V was shortened by 0 bases and J by 1 base, with 6 bases between the two germline ends. CDR3 DNA: TGCGCCAGCAGCCAAGATGAATGGAACACTGAAGCTTTCTTT. Its protein is CASSQDEWNTEAFF.

Notes on this clone: Different DNA sequences within this sample yield the same CDR3. The chain is built from TRBV9 and TRBJ1-1; D uncertain. The germline gives CDR1 SGDLS, CDR2 YYNGEE. V was cut by 0 bases and J by 3 bases, with 6 bases left in between. The CDR3 contains 13 residues. The CDR3 region is CASSVGGHTEAFF. CDR3 sequence (DNA): TGTGCCAGCAGCGTAGGAGGTCACACTGAAGCTTTCTTT.

This rearrangement joins TRBV28 to TRBJ2-2; D remains ambiguous. Trimming removed 2 bases from V and 0 bases from J, with 7 bases in between. The CDR3 has 15 amino acids. The germline gives CDR1 MDHEN, CDR2 SYDVKM. For the CDR3, the DNA is TGTGCCAGCAGTTTACCCCAGACGAACACCGGGGAGCTGTTTTTT. Its translation is CASSLPQTNTGELFF.

The rearrangement joins TRBV28 to TRBJ2-1; a weak D match, TRBD2 (6 bases). V gave up 3 bases and J gave up 7 bases, with 13 bases separating them. This CDR3 has 14 residues. CDR1 and CDR2 (germline): MDHEN, SYDVKM. The DNA of the CDR3 is TGTGCCAGCAGTTTCATGCGGGGAGCGAATGAGCAGTTCTTC. Translation gives CASSFMRGANEQFF.

This CDR3 reads CAVQAGANVLTF. CDR3 DNA: TGTGCCGTCCAAGCTGGGGCCAACGTCCTGACTTTC. This chain connects TRBV25-1 to TRBJ2-6; D not resolved. CDR1 is MGHDK and CDR2 is SYGVNS in the germline V gene. This CDR3 spans 12 amino acids. Between the trimmed V and J ends, which lost 11 bases and 2 bases, there was a span of 7 bases.

V and J are TRBV2 and TRBJ1-5, with D possibly TRBD1 on 5 matching bases. V was shortened by 1 base and J by 2 bases, with 18 bases between the two germline ends. Per germline, CDR1 SNHLY and CDR2 FYNNEI. The CDR3 covers 18 residues. Written as DNA, the CDR3 is TGTGCCAGCAGTGAAGGTTTAAGGGTTGGGGCACGCAATCAGCCCCAGCATTTT. Translated, it gives CASSEGLRVGARNQPQHF.

V gene TRBV9 combines with J gene TRBJ2-1; 12 nucleotides align to TRBD2. The V segment lost 0 bases and the J segment 9 bases; nucleotides outside the gene matches: 7. This CDR3 is built from 16 residues. Germline lookup yields CDR1 SGDLS and CDR2 YYNGEE. Here the CDR3 reads CASSVGTSGIYGEQFF. The CDR3 DNA sequence: TGTGCCAGCAGCGTAGGGACTAGCGGGATTTACGGTGAGCAGTTCTTC.

The CDR3 DNA sequence: TGTGCCAGTAGTATAGCGGCTAGCTCCTACAATGAGCAGTTCTTC. Encoded protein: CASSIAASSYNEQFF. This chain joins TRBV19 and TRBJ2-1; D gene unclear. Trimming took 1 base from V and 0 from J, leaving 7 bases between them. The CDR3 extends over 15 amino acids. Germline lookup yields CDR1 LNHDA and CDR2 SQIVND (reference sequence).

The rearrangement uses TRBV30 and TRBJ2-1; D remains ambiguous. V dropped 1 base and J dropped 7 bases, with 5 bases sitting between them. The germline CDR1 and CDR2 sequences are GTSNPN and SVGIG (reference sequence). The CDR3 sequence is 11 residues long. Written as DNA, the CDR3 is TGTGCCTGGAGTGAGGGTAATGAGCAGTTCTTC. This encodes CAWSEGNEQFF.

J is TRBJ2-7 and V is TRBV5-4; D may be TRBD2 (5 bases). Trimming shortened V by 2 bases and J by 5 bases, and 11 bases separated the two germline ends. There are 13 residues in the CDR3. The germline V gene encodes CDR1 SGHNT and CDR2 YYREEE (reference sequence). CDR3: CASSLEGIDEQYF. The DNA of the CDR3 is TGTGCCAGCAGCTTAGAGGGTATCGACGAGCAGTACTTC.

Concerning this clone: This CDR3 is also generated by other DNA sequences in the sample. V is TRBV5-1 and J is TRBJ2-7, with 11 positions matching TRBD1. The junction had 3 bases not matched to a gene; V was cut back by 4 bases and J by 3 bases. CDR1 and CDR2 from the germline V gene are SGHRS and YFSETQ. CDR3 length equals 14 residues. This chain's CDR3 is CASSPGTGGYEQYF. Written as DNA, the CDR3 is TGCGCCAGCAGCCCGGGGACAGGGGGCTACGAGCAGTACTTC.

J is TRBJ2-4 and V is TRBV5-5, with D perhaps TRBD1 (5 bases). The germline V gene has CDR1 SGHKS and CDR2 YYEKEE (reference sequence). The CDR3 is 13 residues long. Trimming stripped 4 bases from V and 7 bases from J, with 12 bases between. CDR3 nucleotides: TGTGCCAGCAGCCTGCTGGCAGGGAACATTCAGTACTTC. As protein: CASSLLAGNIQYF.

J is TRBJ1-4 and V is TRBV7-2; TRBD1 agrees at 12 bases. The germline gives CDR1 SGHTA, CDR2 FQGNSA. The CDR3 spans 19 residues. Germline trimming cut 2 bases from V and 3 bases from J; bases unmatched to any gene: 10. CDR3 sequence reads: CASSLSSPGQGASNEKLFF. CDR3 bases: TGTGCCAGCAGCTTAAGTAGCCCGGGACAGGGGGCTTCTAATGAAAAACTGTTTTTT.

The chain couples TRBV30 to TRBJ1-4, with D maybe TRBD1 (6 bases). The CDR3 length is 14 residues. Between the trimmed V and J ends, which lost 5 bases and 0 bases, there was a span of 10 bases. Germline V gene lookup returns CDR1 GTSNPN and CDR2 SVGIG (reference sequence). As DNA, the CDR3 is TGTGCCTGGGAGGGGGATTCAACTAATGAAAAACTGTTTTTT. Translating gives CAWEGDSTNEKLFF.